This T cell receptor beta chain was recovered during a study of blood T cell repertoires in COVID-19. On the study more broadly: Specimens from acute and convalescent COVID-19 originated in the United States, Italy and Spain. Sources were T cells, B-cell-depleted T cells, or PBMCs; the material itself was cDNA or gDNA.

Per the original data handling: Amplification with reference gene primers provided the estimates of nucleated cell counts. Profiling relied on immunoSEQ multiplex PCR, and the TCRdb table lists in-frame clones only, not all of them. Clone size and V and J calls were adopted from that table, with D and trimming inferred from the DNA. The table has approximately 98,000 clones, roughly 80% seen once; the top ten hold over 8.5%. Trimming removed 4 bases at V and 7 bases at J, with 10 bases between. The CDR3 runs 13 residues. From germline, CDR1 is KGHDR and CDR2 SFDVKD. The chain uses TRBV24-1 and TRBJ1-5; the D gene is possibly TRBD1 (6 bases). This clonotype originated in a woman aged 80 or older with acute or convalescent COVID-19. Specimen: peripheral blood. For the CDR3, the DNA is TGTGCCACCAGTGAAAAGGGGGACCAGCCCCAGCATTTT. This sequence encodes CATSEKGDQPQHF.